A selection of T cell receptor beta chains follows, all from one sample in a study of T cell responses to AZD1222 COVID-19 vaccine. Sequencing was performed with immunoSEQ multiplex PCR; in TCRdb, only in-frame clones are kept and a portion is missing. In the table there are approximately 94,000 clones, around nine tenths of which are singletons. Sample: peripheral blood, taken on day 0 of AZD1222 vaccination. These receptors all come from an adult in good health. The conserved cysteine and the conserved F or W are not part of the CDR3 here. The D gene is left open where the match is weak. Clone size is shown for a subset of rows, as once, few, many or a class of expanded clone.

j_call	v_call	d_call	clone_size	cdr3_aa
TRBJ2-1	TRBV9	-	-	ASSVGGTYNEQF
TRBJ2-5	TRBV9	-	-	ASSVENTEETQY
TRBJ1-6	TRBV5-5	-	-	ASSPGPGAGNSPLH
TRBJ2-3	TRBV27	TRBD1	-	ASSFHRGSAGTDTQY
TRBJ2-7	TRBV2	TRBD2	-	ASRAHREAPTYEQY
TRBJ2-7	TRBV18	-	once	ASSPRQTFTYEQY
TRBJ1-1	TRBV9	-	-	ASSVGTGGGTEAF
TRBJ2-7	TRBV11-2	-	-	ASSLPGTYEQY
TRBJ1-3	TRBV10-3	-	-	AIRGTEAGNTIY
TRBJ2-7	TRBV28	TRBD2	-	ASSPGLAGHEQY
TRBJ1-1	TRBV5-1	TRBD1	once	ASSLLGQGAYEAF
TRBJ1-2	TRBV5-1	-	few	ASSLATSGVEGYT
TRBJ2-3	TRBV6-5	-	few	ASSYENTQY
TRBJ2-2	TRBV7-8	-	-	ASSLSVPETGELF
TRBJ1-1	TRBV6-4	-	once	ASSEGANTEAF
TRBJ1-2	TRBV6-2/TRBV6-3	-	-	ASSSSVGYGYT
TRBJ1-2	TRBV7-9	-	-	ASSLEGNYGYT
TRBJ2-3	TRBV5-4	-	once	ASSRVAGARVADTQY
TRBJ1-2	TRBV4-3	-	-	ASSQDLSYGYT
TRBJ1-6	TRBV5-4	-	-	ASSPRRLDSPLH
TRBJ1-2	TRBV5-6	TRBD1	-	ASSPRGQGSYGYT
TRBJ2-2	TRBV18	-	-	ASSPDVQGTGELF
TRBJ1-1	TRBV24-1	-	-	ATRADGNTEAF